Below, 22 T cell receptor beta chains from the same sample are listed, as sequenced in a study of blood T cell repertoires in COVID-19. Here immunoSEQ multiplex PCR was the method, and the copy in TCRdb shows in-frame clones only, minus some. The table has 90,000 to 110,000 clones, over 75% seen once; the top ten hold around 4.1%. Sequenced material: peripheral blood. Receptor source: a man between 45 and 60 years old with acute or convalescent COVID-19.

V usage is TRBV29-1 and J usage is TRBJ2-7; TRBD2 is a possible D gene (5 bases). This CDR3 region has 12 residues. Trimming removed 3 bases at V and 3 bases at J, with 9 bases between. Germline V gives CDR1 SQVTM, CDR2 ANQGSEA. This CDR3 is CSVERANYEQYF. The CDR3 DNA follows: TGCAGCGTTGAGCGGGCGAACTACGAGCAGTACTTC.

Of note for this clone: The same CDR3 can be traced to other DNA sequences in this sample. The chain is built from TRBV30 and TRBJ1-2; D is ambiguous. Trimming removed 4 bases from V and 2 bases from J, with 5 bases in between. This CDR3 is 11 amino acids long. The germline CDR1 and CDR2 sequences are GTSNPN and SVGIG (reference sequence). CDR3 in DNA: TGTGCCTGGACAGGCAACTATGGCTACACCTTC. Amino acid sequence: CAWTGNYGYTF.

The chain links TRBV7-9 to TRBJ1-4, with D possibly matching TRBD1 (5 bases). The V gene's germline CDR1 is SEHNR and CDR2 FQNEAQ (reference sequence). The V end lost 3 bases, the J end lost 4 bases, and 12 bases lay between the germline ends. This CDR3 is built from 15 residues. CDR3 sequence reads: CASSFNQGSNEKLFF. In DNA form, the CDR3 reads TGTGCCAGCAGCTTTAATCAGGGTAGTAATGAAAAACTGTTTTTT. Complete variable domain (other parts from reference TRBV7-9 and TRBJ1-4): DTGVSQNPRHKITKRGQNVTFRCDPISEHNRLYWYRQTLGQGPEFLTYFQNEAQLEKSRLLSDRFSAERPKGSFSTLEIQRTEQGDSAMYLCASSFNQGSNEKLFFGSGTQLSVL.

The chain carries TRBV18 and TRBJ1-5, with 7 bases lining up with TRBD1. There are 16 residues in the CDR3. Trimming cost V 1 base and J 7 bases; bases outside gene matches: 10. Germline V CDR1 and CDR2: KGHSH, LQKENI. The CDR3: CASSPLGPGGEQPQHF. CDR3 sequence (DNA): TGTGCCAGCTCACCACTTGGCCCAGGGGGAGAGCAGCCCCAGCATTTT.

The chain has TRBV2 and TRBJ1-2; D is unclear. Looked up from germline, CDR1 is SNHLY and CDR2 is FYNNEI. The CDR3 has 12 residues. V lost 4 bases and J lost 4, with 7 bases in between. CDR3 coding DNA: TGTGCCAGCAGTGGGCAGGTCTATGGCTACACCTTC. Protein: CASSGQVYGYTF.

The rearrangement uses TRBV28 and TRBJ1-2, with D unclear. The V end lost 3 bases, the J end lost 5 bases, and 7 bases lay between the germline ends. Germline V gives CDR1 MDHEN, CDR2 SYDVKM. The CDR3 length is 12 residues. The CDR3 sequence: CASSFSDYGYTF. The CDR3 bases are TGTGCCAGCAGTTTCTCAGATTATGGCTACACCTTC.

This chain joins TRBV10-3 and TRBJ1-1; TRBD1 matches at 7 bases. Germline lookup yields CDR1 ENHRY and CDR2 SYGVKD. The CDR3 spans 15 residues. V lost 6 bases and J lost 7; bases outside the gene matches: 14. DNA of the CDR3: TGTGCCATCAGGGACAGGTCACGTCGCAGCAATGAAGCTTTCTTT. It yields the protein CAIRDRSRRSNEAFF.

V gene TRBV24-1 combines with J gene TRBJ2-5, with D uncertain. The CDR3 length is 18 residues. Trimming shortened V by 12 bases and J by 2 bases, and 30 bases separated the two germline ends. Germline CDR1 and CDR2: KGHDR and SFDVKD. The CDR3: CASSTLLPVTPGQETQYF. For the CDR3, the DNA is TGTGCCTCCTCCACCCTACTCCCTGTTACCCCCGGGCAAGAGACCCAGTACTTC.

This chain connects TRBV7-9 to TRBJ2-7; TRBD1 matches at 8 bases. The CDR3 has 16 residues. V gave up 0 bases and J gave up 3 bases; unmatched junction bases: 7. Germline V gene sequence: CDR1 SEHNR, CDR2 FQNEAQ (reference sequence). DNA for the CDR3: TGTGCCAGCAGCTTAGCCTACCCAGGGGGCTACTACGAGCAGTACTTC. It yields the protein CASSLAYPGGYYEQYF.

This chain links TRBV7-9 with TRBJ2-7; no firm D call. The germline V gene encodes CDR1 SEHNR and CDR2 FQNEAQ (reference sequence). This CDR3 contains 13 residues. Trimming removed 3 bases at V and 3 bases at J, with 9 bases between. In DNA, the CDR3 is TGTGCCAGCAGCTTCGGTCGTGGCTACGAGCAGTACTTC. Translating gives CASSFGRGYEQYF.

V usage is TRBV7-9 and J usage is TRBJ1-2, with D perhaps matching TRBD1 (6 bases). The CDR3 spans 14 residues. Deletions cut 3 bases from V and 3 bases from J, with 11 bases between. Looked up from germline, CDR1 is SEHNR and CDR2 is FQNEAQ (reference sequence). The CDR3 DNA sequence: TGTGCCAGCAGCTTGAGGGGGGGAGACTATGGCTACACCTTC. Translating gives CASSLRGGDYGYTF.

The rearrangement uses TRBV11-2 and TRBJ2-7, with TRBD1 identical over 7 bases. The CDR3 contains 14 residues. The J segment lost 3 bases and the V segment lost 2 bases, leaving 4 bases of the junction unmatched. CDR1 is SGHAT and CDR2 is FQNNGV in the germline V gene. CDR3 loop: CASSLQGQNYEQYF. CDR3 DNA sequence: TGTGCCAGCAGCTTACAGGGACAGAACTACGAGCAGTACTTC.

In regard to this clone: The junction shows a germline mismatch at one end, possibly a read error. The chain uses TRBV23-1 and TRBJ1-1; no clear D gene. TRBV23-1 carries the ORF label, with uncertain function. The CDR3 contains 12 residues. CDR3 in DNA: TGCGCCGGCAGTCACATGAACACTGAAGCTTTCTTT. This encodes CAGSHMNTEAFF.

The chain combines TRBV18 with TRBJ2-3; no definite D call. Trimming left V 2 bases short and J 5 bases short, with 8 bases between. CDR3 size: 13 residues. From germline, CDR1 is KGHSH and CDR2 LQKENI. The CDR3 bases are TGTGCCAGCTCACCATCCGTCCTAGATACGCAGTATTTT. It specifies CASSPSVLDTQYF.

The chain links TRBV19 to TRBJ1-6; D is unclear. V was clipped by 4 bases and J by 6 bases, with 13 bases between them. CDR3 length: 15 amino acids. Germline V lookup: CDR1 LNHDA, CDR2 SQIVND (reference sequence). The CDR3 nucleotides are TGTGCCAGTAGTACCTCAGGTAGCGTTAATTCACCCCTCCACTTT. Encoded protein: CASSTSGSVNSPLHF.

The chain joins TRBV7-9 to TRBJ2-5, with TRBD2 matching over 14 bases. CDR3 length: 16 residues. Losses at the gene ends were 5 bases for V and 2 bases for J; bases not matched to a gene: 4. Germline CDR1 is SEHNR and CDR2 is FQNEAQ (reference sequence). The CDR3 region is CASSPGLAGGQETQYF. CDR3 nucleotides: TGTGCCAGCAGCCCAGGACTAGCGGGGGGACAAGAGACCCAGTACTTC.

CDR3 coding DNA: TGTGCCAGCAGGCACTTAAGCGGGAGTGAGCAGTTCTTC. Protein sequence: CASRHLSGSEQFF. J is TRBJ2-1 and V is TRBV3-1 (or the pseudogene TRBV3-2), with TRBD2 matching 8 bases. Germline values: CDR1 LGHDT, CDR2 YNNKEL (reference sequence). J lost 9 bases, V lost 6 bases, and 7 bases had no gene match. The length of the CDR3 is 13 residues.

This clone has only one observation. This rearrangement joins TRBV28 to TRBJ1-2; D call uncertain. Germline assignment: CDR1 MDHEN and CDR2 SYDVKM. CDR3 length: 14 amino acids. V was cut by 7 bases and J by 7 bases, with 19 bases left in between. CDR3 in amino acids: CASTEAAGASGYTF. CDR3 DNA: TGTGCCAGCACTGAAGCCGCCGGAGCTTCTGGCTACACCTTC.

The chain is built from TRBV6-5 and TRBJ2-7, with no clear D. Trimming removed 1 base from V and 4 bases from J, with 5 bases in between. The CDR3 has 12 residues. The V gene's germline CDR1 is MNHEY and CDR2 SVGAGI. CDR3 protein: CASSYFGYEQYF. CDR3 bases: TGTGCCAGCAGTTACTTCGGGTACGAGCAGTACTTC.

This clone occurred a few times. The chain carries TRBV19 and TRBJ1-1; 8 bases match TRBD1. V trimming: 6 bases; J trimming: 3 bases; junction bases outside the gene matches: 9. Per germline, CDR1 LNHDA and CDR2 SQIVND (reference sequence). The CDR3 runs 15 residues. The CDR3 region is CASRSGGGVYTEAFF. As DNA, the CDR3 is TGTGCCAGTAGATCAGGGGGCGGAGTTTACACTGAAGCTTTCTTT.

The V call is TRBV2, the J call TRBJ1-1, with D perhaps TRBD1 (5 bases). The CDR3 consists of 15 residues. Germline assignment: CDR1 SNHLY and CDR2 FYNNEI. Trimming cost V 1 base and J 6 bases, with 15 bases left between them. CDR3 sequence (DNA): TGTGCCAGCAGTGAAGAACGGGGACTGTTTGCTGAAGCTTTCTTT. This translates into CASSEERGLFAEAFF.

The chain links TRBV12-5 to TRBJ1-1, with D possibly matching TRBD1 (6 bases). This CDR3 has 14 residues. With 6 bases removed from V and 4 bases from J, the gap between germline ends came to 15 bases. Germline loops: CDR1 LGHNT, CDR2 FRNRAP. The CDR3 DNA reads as TGTGCTAGTGGCGTGGGGGGGCCCGGCACTGAAGCTTTCTTT. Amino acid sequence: CASGVGGPGTEAFF.